Listed below are T cell receptor beta chains from one sample, sequenced in a study of blood T cell repertoires in COVID-19. The protocol was immunoSEQ multiplex PCR, while the TCRdb copy is restricted to in-frame clones and leaves out a portion. The data contain about 40,000 clones, approximately 90% of them singletons. The specimen sequenced was peripheral blood. The receptors come from a man aged 50 to 60 in a cohort sampled during active COVID-19. CDR3s include the opening cysteine and the closing phenylalanine or tryptophan. D genes are given only for firm matches. Clone sizes are given selectively: once, few, many, or a class where the clone is expanded.

TRBJ2-7,TRBV13,.,.,TGTGCCAGCAGCTCCCTCACCCGCGGTGCCTACGAGCAGTACTTC,CASSSLTRGAYEQYF
TRBJ2-5,TRBV29-1,.,.,TGCAGCGTTGGGCCTAGCTCAGAGACCCAGTACTTC,CSVGPSSETQYF
TRBJ1-2,TRBV19,TRBD1,.,TGTGCCAGTACCTTCACAGGGGAAATTAACTATGGCTACACCTTC,CASTFTGEINYGYTF
TRBJ2-3,TRBV30,TRBD2,.,TGTGCCTGGAGTGGGACTAGCGGGGGTCATACGCAGTATTTT,CAWSGTSGGHTQYF
TRBJ2-2,TRBV24-1,TRBD1,.,TGTGCCACCAGTAGACGGACAGGGCCCCCCGGGGAGCTGTTTTTT,CATSRRTGPPGELFF
TRBJ2-2,TRBV9,TRBD1,.,TGTGCCAGCAGCGTCCAGACAGGGGGAGTGAACACCGGGGAGCTGTTTTTT,CASSVQTGGVNTGELFF
TRBJ1-2,TRBV11-2,TRBD1,.,TGTGCCAGCAGCTCACCCGGGACAGGGGAAGATCTGTCGAATGGCTACACCTTC,CASSSPGTGEDLSNGYTF
TRBJ1-2,TRBV23-1,.,.,TGCGCCAGCAGTCAATCGGCGTACAGACGAAACTATGGCTACACCTTC,CASSQSAYRRNYGYTF
TRBJ2-1,TRBV7-9,TRBD1,.,TGTGCCAGCAGACCGGACAGGGGCTCCTACAATGAGCAGTTCTTC,CASRPDRGSYNEQFF
TRBJ1-2,TRBV5-1,.,.,TGCGCCAGCAGCTTGCAGTATACTAACTATGGCTACACCTTC,CASSLQYTNYGYTF
TRBJ2-2,TRBV6-2/TRBV6-3,.,.,TGTGCCAGCAGCCCATCGGGGGAAATGACCGGGGAGCTGTTTTTT,CASSPSGEMTGELFF
TRBJ1-1,TRBV23-1,TRBD1,.,TGCGCCAGCGGGGGACAGGGGGCTAAAGGGAACACTGAAGCTTTCTTT,CASGGQGAKGNTEAFF
TRBJ1-2,TRBV6-6,.,.,TGTGCCACCGGACAGCTCCTCCTCTATGGCTACACCTTC,CATGQLLLYGYTF
TRBJ2-3,TRBV7-9,TRBD2,.,TGTGCCAGCGGACTAGCCGGCACAGATACGCAGTATTTT,CASGLAGTDTQYF
TRBJ2-2,TRBV3-1/TRBV3-2,TRBD1,once,TGTGCCAGCAGCCAAGAGGGGACAGACAACACCGGGGAGCTGTTTTTT,CASSQEGTDNTGELFF
TRBJ2-2,TRBV9,.,.,TGTGCCAGCAGCACAGCCACGACCGGGGAGCTGTTTTTT,CASSTATTGELFF
TRBJ1-3,TRBV5-1,.,.,TGCGCCAGCAGCCCTCAGGTCTCTGGAAACACCATATATTTT,CASSPQVSGNTIYF
TRBJ1-1,TRBV10-3,.,.,TGTGCCATCAGTGAGTCGGAGGGGGGGCCCTCTGAAGCTTTCTTT,CAISESEGGPSEAFF
TRBJ2-2,TRBV2,TRBD2,once,TGTGCCAGCTTTAGGCGGGGGATCCCCGGGGAGCTGTTTTTT,CASFRRGIPGELFF
TRBJ2-7,TRBV5-1,TRBD1,.,TGCGCCAGCAGCTCCTGGACAGGGACCTCCTACGAGCAGTACTTC,CASSSWTGTSYEQYF
TRBJ1-5,TRBV30,TRBD1,.,TGTGCCTGGAGCGCCGACAGGGAGGTGCATCAGCCCCAGCATTTT,CAWSADREVHQPQHF